The text below deals with one T cell receptor (beta chain). The antigen remains undetermined. Germline V lookup: CDR1 SEHNR, CDR2 FQNEAQ (reference sequence). With V trimmed by 3 bases and J by 6 bases, 4 bases remained unmatched. The CDR3 runs 14 residues. 60 Vbeta and 13 Jbeta primers were used in PCR. Data came from immunoSEQ multiplex PCR; TCRdb stores just in-frame clones and leaves some out. The sample lists roughly 150,000 clones, approximately 80% occurring once. These data come from a study of cytomegalovirus exposure and HLA in healthy donors. Findings of the study overall: Associated with cytomegalovirus, according to the listing, were 150 to 200 TCR beta chains. Sequencing probably produced one cluster of sequence variants that were highly shared. A later look showed TCR association rates differing by HLA locus, highest for DRB1 and lowest for HLA-C. About 87% or about 30% of the time was how often most TCR beta V segments were productive, according to an earlier analysis.

This chain joins TRBV7-9 and TRBJ1-5; 8 nucleotides align to TRBD1. The sample was PBMCs. The clonotype comes from a man aged 35 to 55 in good health and CMV-seronegative. CDR3 residues: CASSFGTGSQPQHF. In DNA, the CDR3 is TGTGCCAGCAGCTTCGGGACAGGCAGTCAGCCCCAGCATTTT.